This T cell receptor beta chain appears in the sequencing data of a study of blood T cells in healthy people across ages. PBMCs numbering at least 6.5 million were isolated per sample. This clonotype was counted many times. A second PCR of 7 to 11 cycles used a sample-barcoded 5' primer and a J-beta primer mix. TCRdb used MiXCR to reprocess the 5' RACE reads, holding one entry per CDR3 protein. The sample contains roughly 1.6 million distinct CDR3 sequences, roughly 32% of which appear only once. The CDR3 is 11 amino acids. Germline CDR1 is SQVTM and CDR2 is ANQGSEA. Trimming took off 8 bases at V and 6 bases at J, with 12 bases between the two ends.

The sequencing sample was made of blood. This TCR was recovered from a woman in her twenties or thirties in good health. The gene calls are TRBV29-1 and TRBJ2-3; perhaps TRBD2 as D (6 bases). This CDR3 is CSTRRGDTQYF. The CDR3 bases are TGCAGCACACGGAGGGGCGATACGCAGTATTTT.